This TCR beta chain was recorded in a study of T cell repertoires in cytomegalovirus infection. Looking at the study overall: Recently identified HLA-C-restricted and well-studied HLA-B-restricted CMV epitopes were used. The study, taken as a whole, reports: CMV carriers having the relevant HLA were flagged by cumulative public TCR beta family frequency. Clonotypes of TCR beta that were HLA-C-restricted and CMV-specific dominated the ex vivo response.

The CDR3 loop spans 14 amino acids. V gave up 2 bases and J gave up 3 bases, with 8 bases separating them. Germline values: CDR1 SGHVS, CDR2 FNYEAQ. Only a few counts were recorded for this clonotype. The antigen is undetermined. TCRdb independently ran MiXCR on the reads; one entry per CDR3 protein. The sample yields about 140,000 distinct CDR3 sequences, over 25% seen once. Sequenced material: CD8+ T cells from cultured PBMCs, taken from culture after CMV antigen stimulation. The sequence was collected from a human donor in good health (CMV status not recorded). Some clones in this sample may be carry-over from other donors' samples. The rearrangement uses TRBV7-6 and TRBJ2-1, with D unclear. Here the CDR3 DNA reads TGTGCCAGCAGCTTACATACAGACTACAATGAGCAGTTCTTC. Its protein is CASSLHTDYNEQFF.